This TCR beta chain was obtained from a study of CD8+ T cells in alopecia areata. Study information: Tofacitinib exposure lasted 6 to 18 months, followed by 6 months off drug.

It was cDNA, reverse transcribed from extracted RNA, that served as the sequencing template. Clones were read by immunoSEQ multiplex PCR, and TCRdb kept only the in-frame ones, dropping some. The sample yields about 180,000 clones, 50% to 60% seen once. Per the germline V gene, CDR1 is DFQATT and CDR2 is SNEGSKA (reference sequence). V lost 8 bases to trimming and J lost 7 bases, with 8 bases between them. CDR3 length: 9 residues. Both peripheral blood and punch biopsies of lesional scalp skin were obtained from patients who had alopecia areata. The chain recombines TRBV20-1 with TRBJ1-2, with no clear D. The material sequenced was CD4+ T cells sorted from blood, taken at week 0. The sequence derives from a human donor with alopecia areata. CDR3 loop: CSPLGGYTF. CDR3 coding DNA: TGCAGTCCACTGGGTGGCTACACCTTC.